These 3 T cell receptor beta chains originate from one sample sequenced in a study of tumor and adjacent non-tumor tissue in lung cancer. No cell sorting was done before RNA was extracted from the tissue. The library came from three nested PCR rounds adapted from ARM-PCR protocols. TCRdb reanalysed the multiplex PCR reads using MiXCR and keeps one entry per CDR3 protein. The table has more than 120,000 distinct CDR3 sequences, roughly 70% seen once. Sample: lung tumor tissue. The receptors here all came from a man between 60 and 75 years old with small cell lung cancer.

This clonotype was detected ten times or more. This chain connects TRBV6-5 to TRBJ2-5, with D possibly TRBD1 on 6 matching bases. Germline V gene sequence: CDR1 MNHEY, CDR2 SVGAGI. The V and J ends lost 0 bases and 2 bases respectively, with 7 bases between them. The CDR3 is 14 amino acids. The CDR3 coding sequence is TGTGCCAGCAGTTACTCGGGGGCGCAAGAGACCCAGTACTTC. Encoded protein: CASSYSGAQETQYF.

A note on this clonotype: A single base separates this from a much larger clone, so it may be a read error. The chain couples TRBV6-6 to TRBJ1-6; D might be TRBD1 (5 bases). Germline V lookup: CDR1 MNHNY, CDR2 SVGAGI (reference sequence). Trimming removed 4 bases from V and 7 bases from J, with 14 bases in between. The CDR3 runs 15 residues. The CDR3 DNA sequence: TGTGCCAGCAGTTTTGTGTCTTCAGGGAATTCACCCCTCCACTTT. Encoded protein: CASSFVSSGNSPLHF.

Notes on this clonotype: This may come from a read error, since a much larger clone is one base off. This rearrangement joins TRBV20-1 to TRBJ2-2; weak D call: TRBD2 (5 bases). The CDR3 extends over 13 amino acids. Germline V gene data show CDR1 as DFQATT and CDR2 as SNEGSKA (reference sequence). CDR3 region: CNASSVNTGELFF. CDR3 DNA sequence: TGCAATGCTAGTAGCGTAAACACCGGGGAGCTGTTTTTT.